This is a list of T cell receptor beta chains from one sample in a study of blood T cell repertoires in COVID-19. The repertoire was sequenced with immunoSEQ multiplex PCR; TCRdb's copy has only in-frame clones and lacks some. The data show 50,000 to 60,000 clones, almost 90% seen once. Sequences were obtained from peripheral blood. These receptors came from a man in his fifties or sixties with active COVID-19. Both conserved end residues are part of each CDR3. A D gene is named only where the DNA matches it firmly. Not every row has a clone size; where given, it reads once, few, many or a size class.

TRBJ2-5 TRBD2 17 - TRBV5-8 TGTGCCAGCAGGCAAGGGACTAGCGGGAGACCCCAAGAGACCCAGTACTTC CASRQGTSGRPQETQYF
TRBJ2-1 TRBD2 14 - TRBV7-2 TGTGCCAGCACCACCAGGACTAGCAACAATGAGCAGTTCTTC CASTTRTSNNEQFF
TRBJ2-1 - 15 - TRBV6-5 TGTGCCAGCCGCGGGGTTTGGGATACCTACAATGAGCAGTTCTTC CASRGVWDTYNEQFF
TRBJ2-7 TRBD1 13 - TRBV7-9 TGTGCCAGCAGCCCCACGACAGGGAACGAGCAGTACTTC CASSPTTGNEQYF
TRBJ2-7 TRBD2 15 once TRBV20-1 TGCAGTGCTAGTCCCATGGCGGGAGTCGGGTACGAGCAGTACTTC CSASPMAGVGYEQYF
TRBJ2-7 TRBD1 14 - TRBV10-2 TGCGCCAGCAGGGGGACAGGGGGCGAGTACGAGCAGTACTTC CASRGTGGEYEQYF
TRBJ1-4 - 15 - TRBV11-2 TGTGCCAGCAGTCGTGGACAGAGCTATAATGAAAAACTGTTTTTT CASSRGQSYNEKLFF
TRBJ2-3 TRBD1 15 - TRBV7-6 TGTGCCAGCAGCCCCGGGACAGGCAGCACAGATACGCAGTATTTT CASSPGTGSTDTQYF
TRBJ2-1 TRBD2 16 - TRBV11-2 TGTGCCAGCAGCTTACTTGGGACTAGCGGGAGTTATGAGCAGTTCTTC CASSLLGTSGSYEQFF
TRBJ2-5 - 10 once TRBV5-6 TGTGCCAGCCGCGGGGAGACCCAGTACTTC CASRGETQYF
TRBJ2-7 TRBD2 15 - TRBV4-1 TGCGCCAGCAGCCAAGATCTGCTAGCGGGAGCCGAGCAGTACTTC CASSQDLLAGAEQYF
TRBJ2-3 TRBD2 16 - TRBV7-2 TGTGCCAGCAGCTTCCTTGGCGGGAGGGGATCAGATACGCAGTATTTT CASSFLGGRGSDTQYF
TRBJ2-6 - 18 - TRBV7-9 TGTGCCAGCAGCTCCCACAGGGAAAGGAGCTCTGGGGCCAACGTCCTGACTTTC CASSSHRERSSGANVLTF
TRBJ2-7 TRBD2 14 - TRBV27 TGTGCCAGCAGTGGGACTAGCAGCTCCTACGAGCAGTACTTC CASSGTSSSYEQYF
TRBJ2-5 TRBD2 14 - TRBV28 TGTGCCAGCAGTTTAGGCGGGAGCGGTGAGACCCAGTACTTC CASSLGGSGETQYF
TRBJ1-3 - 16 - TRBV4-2 TGTGCCAGCAGCCAAGGTCTCCGGGGGGCGAGAAACACCATATATTTT CASSQGLRGARNTIYF
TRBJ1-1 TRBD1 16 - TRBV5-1 TGCGCCAGCAGCTTCACCGGACAGGTGGGGGGCACTGAAGCTTTCTTT CASSFTGQVGGTEAFF
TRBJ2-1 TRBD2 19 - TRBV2 TGTGCCAGCAGCGAGGATATTGGGGTAGCGGGATTGCCCTACAATGAGCAGTTCTTC CASSEDIGVAGLPYNEQFF
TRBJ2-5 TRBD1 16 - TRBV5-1 TGCGCCAGCAGCAACCCGACAGGGGGCAACCAAGAGACCCAGTACTTC CASSNPTGGNQETQYF
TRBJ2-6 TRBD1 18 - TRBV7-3 TGTGCCAGCAGCCGACAAAGGACAGGGGGATCTGGGGCCAACGTCCTGACTTTC CASSRQRTGGSGANVLTF
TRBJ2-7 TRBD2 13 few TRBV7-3 TGTGCCAGCAGCTTAAAGCGGGACCACGAGCAGTACTTC CASSLKRDHEQYF
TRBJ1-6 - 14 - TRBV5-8 TGTGCCAGCAGCTTTTACACAGACGGTTCACCCCTCCACTTT CASSFYTDGSPLHF
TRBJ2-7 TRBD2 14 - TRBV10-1 TGCGCCAGCAGTGACGCTAGCGGGAGCTACGAGCAGTACTTC CASSDASGSYEQYF
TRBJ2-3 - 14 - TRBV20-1 TGCAGTGCTAGTGGTAGCGGTAACACAGATACGCAGTATTTT CSASGSGNTDTQYF
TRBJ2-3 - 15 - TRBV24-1 TGTGCCACCAGTGGGGGCAAGGGTAGCACAGATACGCAGTATTTT CATSGGKGSTDTQYF
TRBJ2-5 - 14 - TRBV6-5 TGTGCCAGCAGTAAACGCAGGGTGCAAGAGACCCAGTACTTC CASSKRRVQETQYF
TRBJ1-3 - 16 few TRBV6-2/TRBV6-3 TGTGCCAGCAGTTACGAACAGGGAAGCTCTGGAAACACCATATATTTT CASSYEQGSSGNTIYF
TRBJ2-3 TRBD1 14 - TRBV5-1 TGCGCCAGCAGCCCTCAGGGGGCCCCAGATACGCAGTATTTT CASSPQGAPDTQYF
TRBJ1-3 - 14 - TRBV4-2 TGTGCCAGCAGCCCGGGGGTTTATGGAAACACCATATATTTT CASSPGVYGNTIYF
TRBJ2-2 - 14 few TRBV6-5 TGTGCCAGCATATGGGAGGCGGGCACCGGGGAGCTGTTTTTT CASIWEAGTGELFF
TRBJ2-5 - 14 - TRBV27 TGTGCCAGCAGTTTGGTCCTGGGGGGAGAGACCCAGTACTTC CASSLVLGGETQYF
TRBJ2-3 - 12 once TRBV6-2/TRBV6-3 TGTGCCAGCAGCCCTAGGAGGGATACGCAGTATTTT CASSPRRDTQYF
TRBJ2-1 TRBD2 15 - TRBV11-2 TGTGCCAGCAGCGGAAGCCTAGCGGGAGGGGATGAGCAGTTCTTC CASSGSLAGGDEQFF
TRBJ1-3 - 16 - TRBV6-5 TGTGCCAGCAGTTACCGACAGATCCCCTCTGGAAACACCATATATTTT CASSYRQIPSGNTIYF
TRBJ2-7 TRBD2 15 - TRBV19 TGTGCCAGTAAATCCGTAGCGGGAGTCATGTACGAGCAGTACTTC CASKSVAGVMYEQYF